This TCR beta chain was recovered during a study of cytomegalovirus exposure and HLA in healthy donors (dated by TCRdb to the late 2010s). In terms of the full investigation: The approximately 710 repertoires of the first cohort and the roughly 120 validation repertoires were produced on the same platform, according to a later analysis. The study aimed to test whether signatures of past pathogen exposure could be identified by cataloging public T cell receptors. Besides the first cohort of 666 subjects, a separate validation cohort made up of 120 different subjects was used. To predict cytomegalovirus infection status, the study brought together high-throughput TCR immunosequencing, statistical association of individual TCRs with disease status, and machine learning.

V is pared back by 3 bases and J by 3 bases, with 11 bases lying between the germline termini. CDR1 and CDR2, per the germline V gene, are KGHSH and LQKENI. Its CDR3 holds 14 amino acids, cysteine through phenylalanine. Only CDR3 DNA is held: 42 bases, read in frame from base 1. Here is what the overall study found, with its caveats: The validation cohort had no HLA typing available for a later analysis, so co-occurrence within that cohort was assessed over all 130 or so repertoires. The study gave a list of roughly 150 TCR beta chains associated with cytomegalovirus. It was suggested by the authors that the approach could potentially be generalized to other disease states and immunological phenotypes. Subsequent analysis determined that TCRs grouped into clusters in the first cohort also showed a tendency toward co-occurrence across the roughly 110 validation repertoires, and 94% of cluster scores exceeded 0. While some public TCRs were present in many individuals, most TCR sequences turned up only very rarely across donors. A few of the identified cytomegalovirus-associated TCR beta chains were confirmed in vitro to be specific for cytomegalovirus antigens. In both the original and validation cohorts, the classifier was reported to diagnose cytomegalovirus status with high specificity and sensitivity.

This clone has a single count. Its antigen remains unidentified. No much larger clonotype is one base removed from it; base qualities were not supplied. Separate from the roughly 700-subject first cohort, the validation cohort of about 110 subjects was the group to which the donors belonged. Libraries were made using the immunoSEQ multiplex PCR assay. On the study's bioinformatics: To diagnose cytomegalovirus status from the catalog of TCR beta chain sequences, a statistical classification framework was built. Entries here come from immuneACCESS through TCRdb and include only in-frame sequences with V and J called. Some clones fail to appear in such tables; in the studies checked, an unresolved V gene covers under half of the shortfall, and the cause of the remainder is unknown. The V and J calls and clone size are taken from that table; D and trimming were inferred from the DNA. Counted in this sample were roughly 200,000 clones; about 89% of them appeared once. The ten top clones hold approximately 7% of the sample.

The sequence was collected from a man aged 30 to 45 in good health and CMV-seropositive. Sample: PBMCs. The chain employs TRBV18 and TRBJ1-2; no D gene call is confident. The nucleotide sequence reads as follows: TGTGCCAGCTCACCCCAGACGGACCACTATGGCTACACCTTC. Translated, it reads CASSPQTDHYGYTF.